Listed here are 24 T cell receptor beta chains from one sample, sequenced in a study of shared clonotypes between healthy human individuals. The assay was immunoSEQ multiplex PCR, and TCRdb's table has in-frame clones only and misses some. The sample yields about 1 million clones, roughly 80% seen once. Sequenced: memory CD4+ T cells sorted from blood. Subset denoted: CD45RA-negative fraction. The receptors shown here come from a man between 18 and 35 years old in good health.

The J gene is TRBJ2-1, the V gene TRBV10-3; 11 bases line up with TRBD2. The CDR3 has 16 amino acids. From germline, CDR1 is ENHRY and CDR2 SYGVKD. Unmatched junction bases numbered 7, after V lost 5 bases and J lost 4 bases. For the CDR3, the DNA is TGTGCCATCAGTCGACAGACTAGCGGGATATACAATGAGCAGTTCTTC. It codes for CAISRQTSGIYNEQFF.

The CDR3 DNA follows: TGTGCCAGCAGTTACACGCAGGGGGAAGCCACTGAAGCTTTCTTT. Amino acid sequence: CASSYTQGEATEAFF. V and J are TRBV6-6 and TRBJ1-1; 7 nucleotides match TRBD1. Germline assignment: CDR1 MNHNY and CDR2 SVGAGI (reference sequence). V dropped 2 bases and J dropped 4; count of bases not matched to a gene: 7. This CDR3 is built from 15 residues.

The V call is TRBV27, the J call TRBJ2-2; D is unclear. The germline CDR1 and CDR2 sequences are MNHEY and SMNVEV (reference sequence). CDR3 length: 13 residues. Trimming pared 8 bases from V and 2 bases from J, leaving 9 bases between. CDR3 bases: TGTGCCAGCCGGCCGATTAACACCGGGGAGCTGTTTTTT. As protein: CASRPINTGELFF.

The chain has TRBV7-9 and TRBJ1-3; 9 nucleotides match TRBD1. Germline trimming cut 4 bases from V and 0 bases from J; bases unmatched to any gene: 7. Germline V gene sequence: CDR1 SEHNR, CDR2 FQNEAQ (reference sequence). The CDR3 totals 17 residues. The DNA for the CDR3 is TGTGCCAGCAGCTACCGACAGGGGGATGGCTCTGGAAACACCATATATTTT. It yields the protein CASSYRQGDGSGNTIYF.

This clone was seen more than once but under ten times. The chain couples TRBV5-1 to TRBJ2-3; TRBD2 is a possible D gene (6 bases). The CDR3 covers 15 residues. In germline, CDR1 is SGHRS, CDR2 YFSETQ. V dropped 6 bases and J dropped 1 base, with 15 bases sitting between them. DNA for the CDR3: TGCGCCAGCACCTGGCGAGAGCGGGGCACAGATACGCAGTATTTT. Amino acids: CASTWRERGTDTQYF.

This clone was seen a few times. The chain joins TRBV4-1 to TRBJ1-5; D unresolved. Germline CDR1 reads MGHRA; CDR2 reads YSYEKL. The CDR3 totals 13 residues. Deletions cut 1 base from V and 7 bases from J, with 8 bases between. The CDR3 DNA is TGCGCCAGCAGCCAAGGGATTATGCAGCCCCAGCATTTT. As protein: CASSQGIMQPQHF.

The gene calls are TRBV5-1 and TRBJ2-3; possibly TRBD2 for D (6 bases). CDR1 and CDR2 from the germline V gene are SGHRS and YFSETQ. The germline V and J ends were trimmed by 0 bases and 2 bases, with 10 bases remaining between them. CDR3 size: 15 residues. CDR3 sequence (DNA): TGCGCCAGCAGCTTGGCTCCGGGAGTCACAGATACGCAGTATTTT. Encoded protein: CASSLAPGVTDTQYF. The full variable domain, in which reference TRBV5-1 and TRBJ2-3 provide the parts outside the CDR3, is KAGVTQTPRYLIKTRGQQVTLSCSPISGHRSVSWYQQTPGQGLQFLFEYFSETQRNKGNFPGRFSGRQFSNSRSEMNVSTLELGDSALYLCASSLAPGVTDTQYFGPGTRLTVL.

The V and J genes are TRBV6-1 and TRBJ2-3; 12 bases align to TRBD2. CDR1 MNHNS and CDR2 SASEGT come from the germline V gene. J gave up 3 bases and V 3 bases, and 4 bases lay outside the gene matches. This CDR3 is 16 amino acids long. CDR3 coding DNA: TGTGCCAGCAGTGAGACTAGCGGGGGTAAAACAGATACGCAGTATTTT. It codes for CASSETSGGKTDTQYF.

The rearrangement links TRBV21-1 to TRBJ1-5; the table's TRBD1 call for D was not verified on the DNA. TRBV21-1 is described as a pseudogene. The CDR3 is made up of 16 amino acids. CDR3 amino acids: CARSLTGGRTDQPQHF. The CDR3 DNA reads TGTGCCAGGTCCTTGACAGGGGGGCGGACAGATCAGCCCCAGCATTTT.

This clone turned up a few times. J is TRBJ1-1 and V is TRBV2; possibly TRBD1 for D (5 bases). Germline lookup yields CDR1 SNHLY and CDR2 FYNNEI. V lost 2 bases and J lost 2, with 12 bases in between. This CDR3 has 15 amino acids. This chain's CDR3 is CASSELGTGNTEAFF. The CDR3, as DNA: TGTGCCAGCAGTGAACTGGGGACGGGAAACACTGAAGCTTTCTTT.

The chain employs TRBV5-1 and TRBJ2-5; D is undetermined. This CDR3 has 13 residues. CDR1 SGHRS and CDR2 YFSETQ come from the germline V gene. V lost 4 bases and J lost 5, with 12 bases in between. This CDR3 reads CASSPGSRETQYF. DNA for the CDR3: TGCGCCAGCAGCCCTGGCAGCCGGGAGACCCAGTACTTC.

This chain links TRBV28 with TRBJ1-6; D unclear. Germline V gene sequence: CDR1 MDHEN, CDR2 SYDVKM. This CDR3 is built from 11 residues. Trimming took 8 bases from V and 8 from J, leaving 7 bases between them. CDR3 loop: CASRTDSPLHF. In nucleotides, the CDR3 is TGTGCCAGCCGGACGGATTCACCCCTCCACTTT.

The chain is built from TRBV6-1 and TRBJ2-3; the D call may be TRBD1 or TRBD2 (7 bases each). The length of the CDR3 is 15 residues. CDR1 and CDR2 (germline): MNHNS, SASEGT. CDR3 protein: CATQGGLIGTDTQYF. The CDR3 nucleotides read TGTGCTACTCAGGGGGGGTTGATAGGCACAGATACGCAGTATTTT.

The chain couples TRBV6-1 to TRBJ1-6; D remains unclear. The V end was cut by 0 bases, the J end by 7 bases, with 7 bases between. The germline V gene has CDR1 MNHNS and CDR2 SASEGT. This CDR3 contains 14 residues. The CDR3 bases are TGTGCCAGCAGTGAAGCTCCTAGAAATTCACCCCTCCACTTT. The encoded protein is CASSEAPRNSPLHF.

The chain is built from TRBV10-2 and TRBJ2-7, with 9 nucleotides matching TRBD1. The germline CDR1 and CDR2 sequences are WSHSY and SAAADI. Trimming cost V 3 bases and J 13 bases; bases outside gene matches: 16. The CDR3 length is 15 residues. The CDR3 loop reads CASSDRGTGLRPLYF. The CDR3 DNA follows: TGCGCCAGCAGTGATAGGGGGACAGGGCTGAGACCTCTCTACTTC.

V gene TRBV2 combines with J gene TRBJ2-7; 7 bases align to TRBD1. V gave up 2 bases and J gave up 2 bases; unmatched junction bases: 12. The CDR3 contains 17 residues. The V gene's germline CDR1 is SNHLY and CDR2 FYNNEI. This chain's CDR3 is CASSEFGWRQGAYEQYF. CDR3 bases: TGTGCCAGCAGTGAATTCGGTTGGCGTCAGGGGGCCTACGAGCAGTACTTC. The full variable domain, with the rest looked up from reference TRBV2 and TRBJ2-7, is EPEVTQTPSHQVTQMGQEVILRCVPISNHLYFYWYRQILGQKVEFLVSFYNNEISEKSEIFDDQFSVERPDGSNFTLKIRSTKLEDSAMYFCASSEFGWRQGAYEQYFGPGTRLTVT.

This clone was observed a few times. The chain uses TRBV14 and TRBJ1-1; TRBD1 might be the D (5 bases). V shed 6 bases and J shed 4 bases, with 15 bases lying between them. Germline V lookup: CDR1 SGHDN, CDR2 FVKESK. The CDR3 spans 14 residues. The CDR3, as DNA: TGTGCCAGCAGTGATTGGGGGGTTGGCACTGAAGCTTTCTTT. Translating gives CASSDWGVGTEAFF.

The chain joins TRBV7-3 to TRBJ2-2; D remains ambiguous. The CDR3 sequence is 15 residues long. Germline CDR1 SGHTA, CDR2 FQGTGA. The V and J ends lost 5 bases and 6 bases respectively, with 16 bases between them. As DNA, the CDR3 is TGTGCCAGCAGCCCCCCCTCTTTAGGACCCGGGGAGCTGTTTTTT. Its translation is CASSPPSLGPGELFF. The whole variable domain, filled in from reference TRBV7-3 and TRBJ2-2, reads GAGVSQTPSNKVTEKGKYVELRCDPISGHTALYWYRQSLGQGPEFLIYFQGTGAADDSGLPNDRFFAVRPEGSVSTLKIQRTERGDSAVYLCASSPPSLGPGELFFGEGSRLTVL.

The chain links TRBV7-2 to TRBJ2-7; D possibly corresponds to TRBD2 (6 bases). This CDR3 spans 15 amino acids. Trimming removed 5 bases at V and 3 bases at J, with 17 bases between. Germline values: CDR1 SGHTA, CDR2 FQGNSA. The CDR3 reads CASSPRVSGLYEQYF. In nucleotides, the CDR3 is TGTGCCAGCAGCCCCCGGGTTAGCGGTCTCTACGAGCAGTACTTC.

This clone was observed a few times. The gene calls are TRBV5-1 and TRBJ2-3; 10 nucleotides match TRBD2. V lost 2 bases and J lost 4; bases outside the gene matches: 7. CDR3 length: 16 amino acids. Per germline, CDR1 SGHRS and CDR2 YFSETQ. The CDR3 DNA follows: TGCGCCAGCAGCTTTCTTGGGACTAGCGTTCCAGATACGCAGTATTTT. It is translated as CASSFLGTSVPDTQYF.

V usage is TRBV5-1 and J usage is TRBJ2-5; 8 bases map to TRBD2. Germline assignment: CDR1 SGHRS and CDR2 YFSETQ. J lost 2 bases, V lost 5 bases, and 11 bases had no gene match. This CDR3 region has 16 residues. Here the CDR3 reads CASSKTSGLQQETQYF. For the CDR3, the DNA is TGCGCCAGCAGTAAAACTAGCGGTTTGCAACAAGAGACCCAGTACTTC. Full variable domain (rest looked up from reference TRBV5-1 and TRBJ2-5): KAGVTQTPRYLIKTRGQQVTLSCSPISGHRSVSWYQQTPGQGLQFLFEYFSETQRNKGNFPGRFSGRQFSNSRSEMNVSTLELGDSALYLCASSKTSGLQQETQYFGPGTRLLVL.

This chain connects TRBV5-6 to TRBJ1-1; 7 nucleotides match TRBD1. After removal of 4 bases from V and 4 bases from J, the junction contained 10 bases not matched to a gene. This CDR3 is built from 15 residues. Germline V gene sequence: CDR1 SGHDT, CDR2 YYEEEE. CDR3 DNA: TGTGCCAGCAGCCGGACAGGCCCGAAGGTCACTGAAGCTTTCTTT. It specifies CASSRTGPKVTEAFF.

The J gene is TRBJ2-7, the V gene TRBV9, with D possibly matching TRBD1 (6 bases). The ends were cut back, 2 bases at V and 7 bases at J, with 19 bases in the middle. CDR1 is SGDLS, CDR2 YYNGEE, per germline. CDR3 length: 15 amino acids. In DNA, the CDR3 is TGTGCCAGCAGCGTTTCCGCAGGGGCCCTGGGGGAGCAGTACTTC. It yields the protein CASSVSAGALGEQYF.

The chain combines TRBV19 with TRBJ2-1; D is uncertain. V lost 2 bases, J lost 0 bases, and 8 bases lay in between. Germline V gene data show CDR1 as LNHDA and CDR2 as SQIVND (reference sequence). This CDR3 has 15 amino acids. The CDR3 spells CASSITRISYNEQFF. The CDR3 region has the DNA TGTGCCAGTAGTATAACACGGATCTCCTACAATGAGCAGTTCTTC. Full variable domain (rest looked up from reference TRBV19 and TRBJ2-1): DGGITQSPKYLFRKEGQNVTLSCEQNLNHDAMYWYRQDPGQGLRLIYYSQIVNDFQKGDIAEGYSVSREKKESFPLTVTSAQKNPTAFYLCASSITRISYNEQFFGPGTRLTVL.